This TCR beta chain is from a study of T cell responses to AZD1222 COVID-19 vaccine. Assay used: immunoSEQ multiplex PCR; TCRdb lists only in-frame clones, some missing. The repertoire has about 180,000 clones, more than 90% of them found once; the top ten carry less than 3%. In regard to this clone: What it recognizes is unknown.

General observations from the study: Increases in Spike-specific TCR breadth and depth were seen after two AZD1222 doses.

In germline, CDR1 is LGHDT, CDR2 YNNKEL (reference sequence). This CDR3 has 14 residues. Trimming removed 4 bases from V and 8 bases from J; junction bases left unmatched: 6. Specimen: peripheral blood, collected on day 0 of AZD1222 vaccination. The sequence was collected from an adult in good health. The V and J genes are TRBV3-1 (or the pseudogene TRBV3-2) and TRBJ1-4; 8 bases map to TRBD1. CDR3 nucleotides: TGTGCCAGCAGCCCCGGGACAGGTGGCGAAAAACTGTTTTTT. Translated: CASSPGTGGEKLFF.